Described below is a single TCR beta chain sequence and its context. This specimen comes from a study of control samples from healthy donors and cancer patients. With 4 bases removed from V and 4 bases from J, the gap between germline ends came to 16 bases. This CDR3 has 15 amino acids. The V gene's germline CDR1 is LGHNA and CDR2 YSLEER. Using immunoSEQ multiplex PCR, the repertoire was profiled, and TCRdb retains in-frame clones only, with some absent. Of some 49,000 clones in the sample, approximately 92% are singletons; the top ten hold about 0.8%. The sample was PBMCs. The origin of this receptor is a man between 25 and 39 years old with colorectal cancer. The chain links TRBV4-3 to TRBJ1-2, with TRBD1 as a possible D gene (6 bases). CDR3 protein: CASSPGQSRLYGYTF. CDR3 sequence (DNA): TGCGCCAGCAGCCCCGGACAGTCTCGTCTCTATGGCTACACCTTC.